This passage covers 24 T cell receptor beta chains from one sample sequenced in a study of vaccination effects on CD4 cells after COVID-19. No antigen has been identified for these receptors. Some clones are missing from TCRdb's copy, which holds only in-frame ones; the method was immunoSEQ multiplex PCR. Here the sample spans around 35,000 clones, approximately 71% being singletons. After roughly eleven days in culture, the CD4+ T cells were isolated. The sequencing here drew on CD4+ T cells from PBMCs cultured without peptide, taken before COVID-19 vaccination. These TCRs come from a human donor who received a COVID-19 vaccine.

V gene TRBV6-5 combines with J gene TRBJ2-1; D is unclear. The V end was cut by 7 bases, the J end by 7 bases, with 14 bases between. Germline V gene sequence: CDR1 MNHEY, CDR2 SVGAGI. The CDR3 runs 13 residues. CDR3 loop: CASTDLYRNEQFF. CDR3 nucleotide sequence: TGTGCCAGCACCGACCTCTATCGGAATGAGCAGTTCTTC.

The V and J genes are TRBV6-5 and TRBJ1-1, with no clear D. Germline V gene sequence: CDR1 MNHEY, CDR2 SVGAGI. V lost 8 bases and J 4 bases, leaving 20 bases between the germline ends. CDR3 length: 15 residues. CDR3 sequence reads: CASLPPVGSSTEAFF. The CDR3 DNA reads TGTGCCAGCCTACCCCCGGTCGGGAGCTCCACTGAAGCTTTCTTT.

This clone was seen more than once but under ten times. This chain joins TRBV6-5 and TRBJ1-2; 11 bases match TRBD1. This CDR3 has 14 residues. Germline V gives CDR1 MNHEY, CDR2 SVGAGI. V gave up 7 bases and J gave up 7 bases; unmatched junction bases: 8. CDR3 sequence (DNA): TGTGCCAGCACTCGGACAGGGGGCGTGAGTGGCTACACCTTC. Its protein is CASTRTGGVSGYTF.

The rearrangement links TRBV10-1 to TRBJ2-7; a weak D match, TRBD2 (6 bases). Germline V gene lookup returns CDR1 WNHNN and CDR2 SYGVQD (reference sequence). The CDR3 has 14 residues. V dropped 2 bases and J dropped 2 bases, with 10 bases sitting between them. CDR3 amino acids: CASSEGSGTYEQYF. DNA of the CDR3: TGCGCCAGCAGTGAGGGTAGCGGTACCTACGAGCAGTACTTC.

This rearrangement joins TRBV5-4 to TRBJ2-6; no reliable D call. Looked up from germline, CDR1 is SGHNT and CDR2 is YYREEE (reference sequence). This CDR3 is built from 14 residues. Trimming cost V 6 bases and J 1 base, with 8 bases left between them. The CDR3: CASTGASGANVLTF. The CDR3, as DNA: TGTGCCAGCACCGGAGCTTCTGGGGCCAACGTCCTGACTTTC.

The chain combines TRBV2 with TRBJ1-5; D gene unclear. The CDR3 consists of 14 residues. CDR1 is SNHLY and CDR2 is FYNNEI in the germline V gene. Trimming shortened V by 1 base and J by 7 bases, and 11 bases separated the two germline ends. DNA for the CDR3: TGTGCCAGCAGTGAAGGTGGGGTCGGGCAGCCCCAGCATTTT. Its protein is CASSEGGVGQPQHF. The full variable domain, with the rest looked up from reference TRBV2 and TRBJ1-5, is EPEVTQTPSHQVTQMGQEVILRCVPISNHLYFYWYRQILGQKVEFLVSFYNNEISEKSEIFDDQFSVERPDGSNFTLKIRSTKLEDSAMYFCASSEGGVGQPQHFGDGTRLSIL.

This clone was recorded a few times. This sequence joins TRBV6-1 and TRBJ1-1; a weak D match, TRBD1 (5 bases). Trimming left V 0 bases short and J 6 bases short, with 11 bases between. This CDR3 region has 14 residues. The germline CDR1 and CDR2 sequences are MNHNS and SASEGT. The CDR3 spells CASSEAWGESEAFF. CDR3 sequence (DNA): TGTGCCAGCAGTGAAGCGTGGGGCGAATCTGAAGCTTTCTTT.

The chain recombines TRBV2 with TRBJ2-1; no definite D call. Per germline, CDR1 SNHLY and CDR2 FYNNEI. The CDR3 consists of 12 residues. Trimming shortened V by 6 bases and J by 4 bases, and 7 bases separated the two germline ends. The CDR3 region is CASRTQYNEQFF. CDR3 DNA sequence: TGTGCCAGCAGGACCCAATACAATGAGCAGTTCTTC.

This chain joins TRBV10-1 and TRBJ2-1; 10 bases agree with TRBD2. The CDR3 runs to 13 residues. CDR1 WNHNN and CDR2 SYGVQD come from the germline V gene (reference sequence). The V and J ends lost 6 bases and 7 bases, in that order; junction bases with no gene match: 3. The CDR3 nucleotides are TGCGCCAGCAGAGGGACTAGCGAAAATGAGCAGTTCTTC. Translation: CASRGTSENEQFF.

This clone was seen just once. This rearrangement joins TRBV19 to TRBJ1-6; unclear D gene. Germline V gives CDR1 LNHDA, CDR2 SQIVND (reference sequence). The CDR3 loop spans 15 amino acids. V was cut by 0 bases and J by 7 bases, with 10 bases left in between. In DNA, the CDR3 is TGTGCCAGTAGTATAGAAAAGCGCACGAATTCACCCCTCCACTTT. Translation: CASSIEKRTNSPLHF.

The chain carries TRBV19 and TRBJ1-5; 7 nucleotides match TRBD1. Germline V gene data show CDR1 as LNHDA and CDR2 as SQIVND (reference sequence). V shed 5 bases, J shed 4 bases, and the junction held 2 bases outside the gene matches. The CDR3 runs 13 residues. Here the CDR3 reads CASSRDRNQPQHF. The CDR3, as DNA: TGTGCCAGTAGTCGGGACAGAAATCAGCCCCAGCATTTT. The full variable domain, rest sourced from reference TRBV19 and TRBJ1-5, is DGGITQSPKYLFRKEGQNVTLSCEQNLNHDAMYWYRQDPGQGLRLIYYSQIVNDFQKGDIAEGYSVSREKKESFPLTVTSAQKNPTAFYLCASSRDRNQPQHFGDGTRLSIL.

The CDR3: CASTLDGYSYNEQFF. The DNA for the CDR3 is TGTGCCAGCACCCTCGACGGATACTCCTACAATGAGCAGTTCTTC. The rearrangement uses TRBV5-8 and TRBJ2-1; no clear D gene. Germline V lookup: CDR1 SGHTS, CDR2 YDEGEE. The CDR3 covers 15 residues. V gave up 6 bases and J gave up 0 bases, with 13 bases separating them.

V is TRBV7-8 and J is TRBJ1-4; no definite D call. Between the trimmed V and J ends, which lost 5 bases and 5 bases, there was a span of 18 bases. The CDR3 loop spans 16 amino acids. Germline lookup yields CDR1 SGHVS and CDR2 FQNEAQ. CDR3: CASSTLQGAANEKLFF. CDR3 coding DNA: TGTGCCAGCAGCACCCTCCAAGGAGCGGCCAATGAAAAACTGTTTTTT.

The chain couples TRBV19 to TRBJ1-3; D not resolved. The CDR3 covers 15 residues. V was shortened by 7 bases and J by 0 bases, with 13 bases between the two germline ends. Germline CDR1 reads LNHDA; CDR2 reads SQIVND (reference sequence). The CDR3, as DNA: TGTGCCAGTACCGAGGCCCACCTCTCTGGAAACACCATATATTTT. It specifies CASTEAHLSGNTIYF.

The chain's CDR3 is CASGGTSGPHEQFF. CDR3 DNA sequence: TGTGCCAGCGGGGGGACTAGCGGGCCCCATGAGCAGTTCTTC. This chain connects TRBV2 to TRBJ2-1, with TRBD2 matching over 12 bases. V dropped 8 bases and J dropped 8; count of bases not matched to a gene: 7. Germline CDR1 SNHLY, CDR2 FYNNEI. This CDR3 is built from 14 residues.

This clone has only a few counts. The chain links TRBV24-1 to TRBJ1-4, with D maybe TRBD1 (6 bases). Trimming removed 3 bases from V and 8 bases from J, with 12 bases in between. The CDR3 runs to 14 residues. Per germline, CDR1 KGHDR and CDR2 SFDVKD. In nucleotides, the CDR3 is TGTGCCACCAGTGATAACCTCCAGGGGGAAAAACTGTTTTTT. This translates into CATSDNLQGEKLFF.

The rearrangement joins TRBV19 to TRBJ2-4, with D tentatively TRBD1 (6 bases). Per germline, CDR1 LNHDA and CDR2 SQIVND (reference sequence). The CDR3 covers 17 residues. Trimming took 6 bases from V and 0 from J, leaving 18 bases between them. CDR3 nucleotide sequence: TGTGCCAGTAGCCCCTCCGACAGGTTACTAGCCAAAAACATTCAGTACTTC. The encoded protein is CASSPSDRLLAKNIQYF.

This chain uses TRBV7-7 with TRBJ2-1; TRBD2 is a possible D gene (5 bases). The CDR3 has 16 amino acids. The V gene lost 4 bases and the J gene lost 6 bases, with 19 bases spanning the gap. Germline V lookup: CDR1 SSHAT, CDR2 FNYEAQ (reference sequence). The CDR3 loop reads CASSSGRMVSANEQFF. CDR3 DNA sequence: TGTGCCAGCAGCTCTGGTAGGATGGTTAGCGCCAATGAGCAGTTCTTC.

The J gene is TRBJ2-1, the V gene TRBV3-1 (or the pseudogene TRBV3-2); D is ambiguous. Germline CDR1 LGHDT, CDR2 YNNKEL (reference sequence). The CDR3 has 13 amino acids. The ends were cut back, 1 base at V and 4 bases at J, with 5 bases in the middle. The CDR3, as DNA: TGTGCCAGCAGCCAAGCCAGTTACAATGAGCAGTTCTTC. The encoded protein is CASSQASYNEQFF.

The chain links TRBV12-3 or TRBV12-4 to TRBJ2-7, with no clear D. This CDR3 has 11 amino acids. The V end was cut by 5 bases, the J end by 9 bases, with 11 bases between. The CDR3 coding sequence is TGTGCCAGCAGTCCCTCTAGAGGGCAGTACTTC. It codes for CASSPSRGQYF.

This clone came up once. The rearrangement uses TRBV5-6 and TRBJ2-5; the D gene is possibly TRBD2 (5 bases). The CDR3 is 13 amino acids. Trimming left V 5 bases short and J 2 bases short, with 10 bases between. Germline CDR1 SGHDT, CDR2 YYEEEE. The CDR3 nucleotides read TGTGCCAGCAGACTGAGGGATCAAGAGACCCAGTACTTC. This encodes CASRLRDQETQYF. Full variable domain (remainder filled in from reference TRBV5-6 and TRBJ2-5): DAGVTQSPTHLIKTRGQQVTLRCSPKSGHDTVSWYQQALGQGPQFIFQYYEEEERQRGNFPDRFSGHQFPNYSSELNVNALLLGDSALYLCASRLRDQETQYFGPGTRLLVL.

The chain carries TRBV3-1 (or the pseudogene TRBV3-2) and TRBJ2-3, with D possibly TRBD2 on 7 matching bases. This CDR3 contains 14 residues. CDR1 is LGHDT and CDR2 is YNNKEL in the germline V gene (reference sequence). V was clipped by 1 base and J by 5 bases, with 10 bases between them. This CDR3 is CASSQGGGGDTQYF. CDR3 sequence (DNA): TGTGCCAGCAGCCAAGGAGGGGGGGGAGATACGCAGTATTTT.

CDR3 in DNA: TGCGCCAGCAGTCCCCCCGAGAGCCACTGGCGCTACGAGCAGTACTTC. This encodes CASSPPESHWRYEQYF. This rearrangement joins TRBV23-1 to TRBJ2-7; no firm D call. TRBV23-1 is noted as an ORF with a role that remains uncertain. The V end was cut by 4 bases, the J end by 3 bases, with 19 bases between. This CDR3 has 16 residues.

The chain couples TRBV11-2 to TRBJ1-1; D is possibly TRBD1 (5 bases). The CDR3 contains 14 residues. With 10 bases removed from V and 1 base from J, the gap between germline ends came to 16 bases. CDR1 SGHAT and CDR2 FQNNGV come from the germline V gene. The CDR3 coding sequence is TGTGCCACCTCGCTGGGGGGGAGGAACACTGAAGCTTTCTTT. It specifies CATSLGGRNTEAFF. Full variable domain (outside the CDR3, taken from reference TRBV11-2 and TRBJ1-1): EAGVAQSPRYKIIEKRQSVAFWCNPISGHATLYWYQQILGQGPKLLIQFQNNGVVDDSQLPKDRFSAERLKGVDSTLKIQPAKLEDSAVYLCATSLGGRNTEAFFGQGTRLTVV.